This T cell receptor (beta chain) was retrieved from a study of read filtering for tumor transcriptome and immune sequencing. The overall study: Revised staging placed eight or nine patients in R-ISS I, 15 to 20 in II, more than 5 in III. TCR-mapped reads were about 3.5 to 10.27 million with IR-seq versus roughly 80 to 1273 with RNA-seq.

Sampling of bone marrow took place during active disease in every patient. Points on this clonotype: Its specificity is unknown.

Trimming took 3 bases from V and 8 from J, leaving 10 bases between them. This CDR3 has 12 amino acids. In germline, CDR1 is MNHNS, CDR2 SASEGT. Study-level points and caveats: The sorted CD138-negative fraction was a mixed bone marrow immune population, not purified T cells.

This library used roughly 400 ng RNA and molecular barcoded adaptors spanning alpha/delta and beta/gamma chains. TCRdb called the reads again in MiXCR, with one record for every CDR3 protein. The table shows 35,000 to 40,000 distinct CDR3 sequences, with roughly 13% occurring only once. The source is a donor aged 40 or older with multiple myeloma. V is TRBV6-1 and J is TRBJ2-5; D is unresolved. Input material: a population of CD138-negative cells sorted from bone marrow. This chain's CDR3 is CASSDFTDTQYF. The CDR3 coding sequence is TGTGCCAGCAGTGACTTTACGGATACCCAGTACTTC.